A selection of T cell receptor beta chains follows, all from one sample in a study of T cell responses to AZD1222 COVID-19 vaccine. Assay used: immunoSEQ multiplex PCR; TCRdb lists only in-frame clones, some missing. Of about 130,000 clones listed, 85% were seen once; the top ten hold 7.9%. Sequencing was performed on peripheral blood, taken 28 days after the second dose of the MenACWY control vaccine. Receptors originate from an adult who received the MenACWY meningococcal vaccine as a control. Each CDR3 is given with its conserved first and last residue. The D gene is left open where the match is weak. Expanded clones get a size class; other rows say once, few or many, or leave the size out.

TRBJ1-5 | NA | TRBD1 | TRBV19 | TGTGCCAGTAAGGGGGGGGGACAGGGTAATCAGCCCCAGCATTTT | CASKGGGQGNQPQHF
TRBJ2-7 | NA | NA | TRBV9 | TGTGCCAGCAGCGTGGACTTCGGCGAGCAGTACTTC | CASSVDFGEQYF
TRBJ2-5 | NA | TRBD2 | TRBV9 | TGTGCCAGCAGCGTAGCTTCGCGGATAGCGGGGGGCGAAGAGACCCAGTACTTC | CASSVASRIAGGEETQYF
TRBJ2-3 | NA | NA | TRBV27 | TGTGCCAGCAGTTTCTTAAGCACAGATACGCAGTATTTT | CASSFLSTDTQYF
TRBJ2-1 | NA | TRBD2 | TRBV29-1 | TGCAGCGTTGCAGCGGGGACTGAGCAGTTCTTC | CSVAAGTEQFF
TRBJ1-4 | NA | NA | TRBV6-1 | TGTGCCAGCAGTGAAGGGCAAACATCAAGCGAAAAACTGTTTTTT | CASSEGQTSSEKLFF
TRBJ2-1 | NA | NA | TRBV11-2 | TGTGCCAGCAGCTTAGATCCGGACAATGAGCAGTTCTTC | CASSLDPDNEQFF
TRBJ1-1 | once | NA | TRBV6-5 | TGTGCCAGCAGTTACTCGCAGGCAGGGTCGGTAGAAGCTTTCTTT | CASSYSQAGSVEAFF
TRBJ1-5 | NA | NA | TRBV7-2 | TGTGCCAGCAGCCTAATAGCGTCCCATGGCAATCAGCCCCAGCATTTT | CASSLIASHGNQPQHF
TRBJ2-5 | few | NA | TRBV2 | TGTGCCAGCAGTGAACCAGGGCCCCAAGAGACCCAGTACTTC | CASSEPGPQETQYF
TRBJ1-4 | NA | NA | TRBV10-2 | TGCGCCAGCAGTGAACGGATTAGTGAAAAACTGTTTTTT | CASSERISEKLFF
TRBJ1-1 | NA | NA | TRBV7-3 | TGTGCCAGCAGCCCTCGCCCGAACACTGAAGCTTTCTTT | CASSPRPNTEAFF
TRBJ1-2 | NA | NA | TRBV7-2 | TGTGCCAGCAGCTTCTCTCAGAGGACTAACTATGGCTACACCTTC | CASSFSQRTNYGYTF
TRBJ1-3 | NA | NA | TRBV7-5 | TGTGTCAGAAGCCGACTCAGGGGGGCGGTCCCATACTCTGGAAACACCATATATTTT | CVRSRLRGAVPYSGNTIYF
TRBJ2-5 | NA | NA | TRBV18 | TGTGCCAGCTCAGCCCCCGGGACGGAAGAGACCCAGTACTTC | CASSAPGTEETQYF
TRBJ2-7 | NA | NA | TRBV6-6 | TGTGCCAGCAGTTACTCAGGAGTGAAAAGCGTCTACGAGCAGTACTTC | CASSYSGVKSVYEQYF
TRBJ1-2 | NA | TRBD1 | TRBV7-2 | TGTGCCAGCAGCTCGGTAACCGGGACAGCCTATGGCTACACCTTC | CASSSVTGTAYGYTF
TRBJ1-3 | few | TRBD1 | TRBV10-3 | TGTGCCATCAGTAAGACAGGGGTCGGAAACACCATATATTTT | CAISKTGVGNTIYF
TRBJ2-5 | NA | NA | TRBV24-1 | TGTGCCACCAGTGATAGTCTAGAGACCCAGTACTTC | CATSDSLETQYF
TRBJ2-3 | NA | TRBD1 | TRBV11-2 | TGTGCCAGCAGGCCGACAGGGCGCACAGATACGCAGTATTTT | CASRPTGRTDTQYF
TRBJ1-5 | once | TRBD1 | TRBV7-2 | TGTGCCAGCAGCTTATCGGCAGGGGGTCAGAAGCCCCAGCATTTT | CASSLSAGGQKPQHF
TRBJ2-2 | NA | NA | TRBV27 | TGTGCCAGCAGTTTAATAACCGTGACAGATGTTCCCGGGGAGCTGTTTTTT | CASSLITVTDVPGELFF
TRBJ2-7 | NA | NA | TRBV6-2/TRBV6-3 | TGTGCCAGCAGTGCCACTAGTACGTGGGTAACCTACGAGCAGTACTTC | CASSATSTWVTYEQYF
TRBJ2-1 | once | TRBD1 | TRBV5-1 | TGCGCCAGCGGGGGACAGAGGAATGAGCAGTTCTTC | CASGGQRNEQFF
TRBJ2-7 | NA | TRBD1 | TRBV7-2 | TGTGCCAGCAGCCCCCGGACAGGGATGTACGAGCAGTACTTC | CASSPRTGMYEQYF
TRBJ1-6 | NA | NA | TRBV7-9 | TGTGCCAGCAGCTTATTCCAGGGTTCACCCCTCCACTTT | CASSLFQGSPLHF
TRBJ1-2 | NA | NA | TRBV30 | TGTGCCTGGAGGGGTGGCTATGGCTACACCTTC | CAWRGGYGYTF
TRBJ1-3 | NA | TRBD1 | TRBV5-6 | TGTGCCAGCAGCTTGCTCGGGACAGGCGGAAACACCATATATTTT | CASSLLGTGGNTIYF
TRBJ1-1 | few | NA | TRBV2 | TGTGCCAGCGCTGATTCGGGACCTTACGGGGCTTTCTTT | CASADSGPYGAFF
TRBJ1-2 | once | TRBD1 | TRBV11-2 | TGTGCCAGCAGCCTCCGGGACAGGGAGTTCTATGGCTACACCTTC | CASSLRDREFYGYTF
TRBJ1-1 | NA | NA | TRBV5-6 | TGTGCCAGCAGCCTCAAGTTGGGGGCGTTGAACACTGAAGCTTTCTTT | CASSLKLGALNTEAFF
TRBJ1-1 | NA | TRBD1 | TRBV5-1 | TGCGCCAGCAGCTTGGGTCTGGGACAGGGGTACACTGAAGCTTTCTTT | CASSLGLGQGYTEAFF
TRBJ2-5 | few | NA | TRBV6-5 | TGTGCCAGCAGTTACGAGGTGCGAGAGACCCAGTACTTC | CASSYEVRETQYF
TRBJ2-7 | NA | TRBD2 | TRBV5-6 | TGTGCCAGCAGCTTGGCGGGACTAGCTATGAACGAGCAGTACTTC | CASSLAGLAMNEQYF
TRBJ1-5 | NA | NA | TRBV30 | TGTGCCTGGAGGATCGGCGATCAGCCCCAGCATTTT | CAWRIGDQPQHF
TRBJ1-2 | NA | NA | TRBV19 | TGTGCCAGTAGCCTGGACAGCGACTATGGCTACACCTTC | CASSLDSDYGYTF
TRBJ2-1 | NA | NA | TRBV19 | TGTGCCAGTAGTCTCCGGACCGGGGTCTACAATGAGCAGTTCTTC | CASSLRTGVYNEQFF
TRBJ2-1 | NA | NA | TRBV27 | TGTGCCAGCAGTTCCCCCCTGACTTACAATGAGCAGTTCTTC | CASSSPLTYNEQFF
TRBJ1-1 | NA | NA | TRBV6-4 | TGTGCCAGCAGTGACAGGGCAAACACTGAAGCTTTCTTT | CASSDRANTEAFF
TRBJ1-5 | NA | TRBD1 | TRBV5-6 | TGTGCCAGCAGCTTGGGTCCCCCGGGGACAGGGACTAATCAGCCCCAGCATTTT | CASSLGPPGTGTNQPQHF
TRBJ2-2 | once | NA | TRBV28 | TGTGCCAGCGGGTCTCAGGGCCCACTTAACACCGGGGAGCTGTTTTTT | CASGSQGPLNTGELFF
TRBJ2-2 | once | TRBD1 | TRBV28 | TGTGCCAGCAGTTTTTTTGCTCGGGACAGGGGGCTACCGAACACCGGGGAGCTGTTTTTT | CASSFFARDRGLPNTGELFF
TRBJ1-5 | NA | NA | TRBV28 | TGTGCCAGCAGTCCCCTAGGGGGAGGCAATCAGCCCCAGCATTTT | CASSPLGGGNQPQHF
TRBJ2-2 | NA | NA | TRBV18 | TGTGCCAGCTCACTCTTCAACGGCGGGGAGCTGTTTTTT | CASSLFNGGELFF
TRBJ2-6 | once | NA | TRBV29-1 | TGCAGCGTTGCGGACAGTCACTCTGGGGCCAACGTCCTGACTTTC | CSVADSHSGANVLTF